This is a list of T cell receptor beta chains from one sample in a study of T-cell reconstitution after alpha-beta-depleted transplantation in children. TCRdb itself ran the PCR reads through MiXCR, one entry per CDR3 protein. The table has just over 950,000 distinct CDR3 sequences, around 30% seen once. Sequences were derived from PBMCs, mostly from graft donor cells, sampled 360 days after TCRalphabeta/CD19-depleted stem cell transplant. These receptors were obtained from a boy younger than two who had a stem cell transplant for SCID, so the T cells may come from the graft donor. Each CDR3 is given with its conserved first and last residue. D genes are given only for firm matches. Clone size is given for some rows only: seen once, a few or many times, or a class if the clone is expanded.

clone_size: NA
d_call: TRBD1
j_call: TRBJ1-1
v_call: TRBV5-1
cdr3_aa: CASSFQGDRPEAFF
cdr3_nt: TGCGCCAGCAGCTTCCAGGGGGATCGTCCTGAAGCTTTCTTT

clone_size: NA
d_call: NA
j_call: TRBJ2-1
v_call: TRBV5-1
cdr3_aa: CASSSLQGYNEQFF
cdr3_nt: TGCGCCAGCAGCAGCTTACAGGGCTACAATGAGCAGTTCTTC

clone_size: once
d_call: NA
j_call: TRBJ2-2
v_call: TRBV9
cdr3_aa: CASSVDPGTTTGELFF
cdr3_nt: TGTGCCAGCAGCGTAGACCCTGGGACCACGACCGGGGAGCTGTTTTTT

clone_size: few
d_call: NA
j_call: TRBJ2-3
v_call: TRBV27
cdr3_aa: CASSFYEDTQYF
cdr3_nt: TGTGCCAGCAGTTTTTACGAAGATACGCAGTATTTT

clone_size: NA
d_call: TRBD1
j_call: TRBJ2-2
v_call: TRBV7-9
cdr3_aa: CASSLDRGFGGELFF
cdr3_nt: TGTGCCAGCAGCCTTGACAGGGGGTTCGGCGGGGAGCTGTTTTTT

clone_size: few
d_call: NA
j_call: TRBJ2-2
v_call: TRBV29-1
cdr3_aa: CSVVGRGRPGELFF
cdr3_nt: TGCAGCGTTGTAGGCCGCGGAAGGCCCGGGGAGCTGTTTTTT

clone_size: few
d_call: NA
j_call: TRBJ2-7
v_call: TRBV20-1
cdr3_aa: CSAADTRPAYEQYF
cdr3_nt: TGCAGTGCTGCTGACACCCGTCCCGCCTACGAGCAGTACTTC

clone_size: NA
d_call: TRBD1
j_call: TRBJ2-2
v_call: TRBV15
cdr3_aa: CATSRDLLRTGPGELFF
cdr3_nt: TGTGCCACCAGCAGAGATCTGTTGCGGACAGGGCCCGGGGAGCTGTTTTTT

clone_size: NA
d_call: NA
j_call: TRBJ1-4
v_call: TRBV11-1
cdr3_aa: CASGSGTKGEKLFF
cdr3_nt: TGTGCCAGCGGCTCCGGGACCAAGGGGGAAAAACTGTTTTTT

clone_size: NA
d_call: NA
j_call: TRBJ2-5
v_call: TRBV27
cdr3_aa: CASSLSIGYQETQYF
cdr3_nt: TGTGCCAGCAGTTTATCGATCGGGTACCAAGAGACCCAGTACTTC

clone_size: NA
d_call: NA
j_call: TRBJ2-5
v_call: TRBV29-1
cdr3_aa: CSVERRLETQYF
cdr3_nt: TGCAGCGTTGAGCGCAGATTGGAGACCCAGTACTTC

clone_size: NA
d_call: NA
j_call: TRBJ2-1
v_call: TRBV6-2/TRBV6-3
cdr3_aa: CASSGPTPRPNEQFF
cdr3_nt: TGTGCCAGCAGTGGTCCCACCCCGCGACCCAATGAGCAGTTCTTC

clone_size: few
d_call: NA
j_call: TRBJ2-4
v_call: TRBV15
cdr3_aa: CATSREATGGLTVAKNIQYF
cdr3_nt: TGTGCCACCAGCAGAGAAGCGACAGGTGGGCTTACCGTAGCCAAAAACATTCAGTACTTC

clone_size: few
d_call: NA
j_call: TRBJ2-2
v_call: TRBV4-1
cdr3_aa: CASSSGGGTAITNTGELFF
cdr3_nt: TGCGCCAGCAGCTCGGGAGGGGGGACAGCCATAACGAACACCGGGGAGCTGTTTTTT

clone_size: NA
d_call: NA
j_call: TRBJ1-1
v_call: TRBV19
cdr3_aa: CASSGPRTPNTEAFF
cdr3_nt: TGTGCCAGTAGTGGCCCTCGGACCCCCAACACTGAAGCTTTCTTT

clone_size: NA
d_call: TRBD2
j_call: TRBJ2-7
v_call: TRBV11-2
cdr3_aa: CASSPTSGGEQYF
cdr3_nt: TGTGCCAGCAGCCCGACTAGCGGAGGGGAGCAGTACTTC

clone_size: many
d_call: NA
j_call: TRBJ2-5
v_call: TRBV7-9
cdr3_aa: CASSLTQGETQYF
cdr3_nt: TGTGCCAGCAGCTTAACGCAGGGAGAGACCCAGTACTTC

clone_size: NA
d_call: TRBD2
j_call: TRBJ2-5
v_call: TRBV5-5
cdr3_aa: CASSLGEVGGETQYF
cdr3_nt: TGTGCCAGCAGCTTGGGGGAGGTGGGGGGGGAGACCCAGTACTTC

clone_size: few
d_call: TRBD1
j_call: TRBJ1-5
v_call: TRBV12-3/TRBV12-4
cdr3_aa: CASSPGQVDQPQHF
cdr3_nt: TGTGCCAGCAGTCCCGGACAGGTCGATCAGCCCCAGCATTTT

clone_size: many
d_call: NA
j_call: TRBJ2-2
v_call: TRBV5-1
cdr3_aa: CASSLGRANTGELFF
cdr3_nt: TGTGCCAGCAGCTTAGGTCGGGCGAACACCGGGGAGCTGTTTTTT

clone_size: NA
d_call: NA
j_call: TRBJ2-7
v_call: TRBV5-1
cdr3_aa: CASSSYDGYEQYF
cdr3_nt: TGCGCCAGCAGCTCGTACGACGGCTACGAGCAGTACTTC

clone_size: NA
d_call: TRBD2
j_call: TRBJ2-1
v_call: TRBV7-8
cdr3_aa: CASSPGGGLQDEQFF
cdr3_nt: TGTGCCAGCAGCCCCGGGGGGGGGCTTCAGGATGAGCAGTTCTTC

clone_size: few
d_call: NA
j_call: TRBJ2-3
v_call: TRBV5-1
cdr3_aa: CASSLAGDLRTDTQYF
cdr3_nt: TGCGCCAGCAGCTTGGCGGGGGACCTGAGGACAGATACGCAGTATTTT

clone_size: NA
d_call: TRBD2
j_call: TRBJ2-3
v_call: TRBV4-2
cdr3_aa: CASSQEALARTDTQYF
cdr3_nt: TGTGCCAGCAGCCAAGAAGCACTAGCGAGAACAGATACGCAGTATTTT

clone_size: many
d_call: NA
j_call: TRBJ2-5
v_call: TRBV3-1
cdr3_aa: CASSQDSRTVKGETQYF
cdr3_nt: TGTGCCAGCAGCCAAGACTCCCGGACAGTGAAAGGGGAGACCCAGTACTTC

clone_size: few
d_call: TRBD1
j_call: TRBJ1-6
v_call: TRBV20-1
cdr3_aa: CSARDRLRTGRNSPLHF
cdr3_nt: TGCAGTGCTAGAGATCGATTGCGGACAGGGCGTAATTCACCCCTCCACTTT

clone_size: NA
d_call: TRBD1
j_call: TRBJ1-2
v_call: TRBV29-1
cdr3_aa: CSVDSGTARKGYGYTF
cdr3_nt: TGCAGCGTTGATTCCGGGACAGCAAGAAAAGGGTATGGCTACACCTTC

clone_size: few
d_call: NA
j_call: TRBJ2-7
v_call: TRBV15
cdr3_aa: CATSRDWGLKYEQYF
cdr3_nt: TGTGCCACCAGCAGAGATTGGGGGCTGAAATACGAGCAGTACTTC

clone_size: NA
d_call: NA
j_call: TRBJ2-5
v_call: TRBV29-1
cdr3_aa: CSVEVGSETQYF
cdr3_nt: TGCAGCGTTGAAGTCGGGAGTGAGACCCAGTACTTC

clone_size: NA
d_call: TRBD1
j_call: TRBJ1-1
v_call: TRBV12-3/TRBV12-4
cdr3_aa: CASRATGLLNTEAFF
cdr3_nt: TGTGCCAGCAGGGCGACAGGGCTTTTGAACACTGAAGCTTTCTTT

clone_size: NA
d_call: NA
j_call: TRBJ2-2
v_call: TRBV5-1
cdr3_aa: CASSVTVGGTGELFF
cdr3_nt: TGCGCCAGCAGCGTAACAGTCGGCGGTACCGGGGAGCTGTTTTTT

clone_size: NA
d_call: TRBD2
j_call: TRBJ2-3
v_call: TRBV5-1
cdr3_aa: CASSLGLAGEGDTQYF
cdr3_nt: TGCGCCAGCAGCTTGGGACTAGCGGGGGAGGGAGATACGCAGTATTTT

clone_size: NA
d_call: NA
j_call: TRBJ2-3
v_call: TRBV29-1
cdr3_aa: CSVAVGGTDTQYF
cdr3_nt: TGCAGCGTTGCGGTCGGAGGCACAGATACGCAGTATTTT